This TCR beta chain stems from a study of blood T cell repertoires in COVID-19. Overall study context: Samples came from the United States, Italy and Spain, spanning acute and convalescent COVID-19. Nucleic acid was either cDNA or gDNA, and it came from T cells, B-cell-depleted T cells, or PBMCs.

Germline CDR1 reads MRHNA; CDR2 reads SNTAGT. CDR3 length equals 15 residues. The trim removed 4 bases at V and 4 bases at J, leaving 8 bases unmatched. In the original processing: The authors estimated nucleated cell counts from reference gene primer amplification. Data came from immunoSEQ multiplex PCR; TCRdb stores just in-frame clones and leaves some out. V, J and clone size derive from that table, while D and trimming were established from the DNA sequence. The sample contains 450,000 or so clones, about nine tenths of which appear only once. Source material: peripheral blood. The chain combines TRBV6-4 with TRBJ1-2, with 8 bases fitting TRBD1. This clonotype originated in a woman aged 40 to 50 with COVID-19, enrolled during active disease. The CDR3 reads CASSAGQATGYGYTF. As DNA, the CDR3 is TGTGCCAGCAGTGCGGGACAGGCGACCGGCTATGGCTACACCTTC.